The rows below give T cell receptor beta chains drawn from one sample of a study of blood T cells in healthy people across ages. MiXCR was run by TCRdb on the 5' RACE reads, yielding one entry per CDR3 protein. Seen here are some 1.5 million distinct CDR3 sequences, roughly 28% observed once, and the top ten hold over 7%. The sequenced sample consisted of blood. These receptor sequences come from a woman in her 30s in good health. The CDR3 runs from the conserved cysteine through the conserved F or W. The size field is filled for only some rows; it gives once, few, many or a size class.

v_call: TRBV28; clone_size: NA; j_call: TRBJ2-5; cdr3_aa: CASSSDIRETQYF
v_call: TRBV27; clone_size: many; j_call: TRBJ2-7; cdr3_aa: CASRGTGRYEQYF
v_call: TRBV29-1; clone_size: few; j_call: TRBJ1-5; cdr3_aa: CSVGWGNQPQHF
v_call: TRBV20-1; clone_size: many; j_call: TRBJ2-1; cdr3_aa: CSARDSLAGAPYNEQFF
v_call: TRBV3-1; clone_size: once; j_call: TRBJ1-4; cdr3_aa: CASSYLTGRNEKLFF
v_call: TRBV3-1; clone_size: few; j_call: TRBJ2-3; cdr3_aa: CASSQRTSQTDTQYF
v_call: TRBV12-3/TRBV12-4; clone_size: few; j_call: TRBJ2-1; cdr3_aa: CASSLYQGGEQFF
v_call: TRBV6-2/TRBV6-3; clone_size: NA; j_call: TRBJ2-7; cdr3_aa: CASTSALCEQYF
v_call: TRBV20-1; clone_size: few; j_call: TRBJ2-1; cdr3_aa: CSVYEPSSYNEQFF
v_call: TRBV2; clone_size: NA; j_call: TRBJ1-5; cdr3_aa: CASSGLGGTGDQPQHF
v_call: TRBV28; clone_size: few; j_call: TRBJ1-3; cdr3_aa: CASSLEGLGQDGNTIYF
v_call: TRBV4-1; clone_size: NA; j_call: TRBJ2-1; cdr3_aa: CASSQVWANNEQFF
v_call: TRBV6-5; clone_size: NA; j_call: TRBJ2-5; cdr3_aa: CASRVDREETQYF
v_call: TRBV15; clone_size: NA; j_call: TRBJ1-2; cdr3_aa: CATSPGWGPIGYTF
v_call: TRBV10-3; clone_size: few; j_call: TRBJ1-5; cdr3_aa: CAISEGPEVRNQPQHF
v_call: TRBV25-1; clone_size: many; j_call: TRBJ2-3; cdr3_aa: CASSERTGGTDTQYF
v_call: TRBV5-6; clone_size: many; j_call: TRBJ2-1; cdr3_aa: CASSLVGINEQFF
v_call: TRBV29-1; clone_size: NA; j_call: NA; cdr3_aa: CSGKQSRGTQYF
v_call: TRBV6-2/TRBV6-3; clone_size: few; j_call: TRBJ1-2; cdr3_aa: CASRQDIYGYTF
v_call: TRBV29-1; clone_size: NA; j_call: TRBJ1-1; cdr3_aa: CSVDWDGTEAFF
v_call: TRBV4-2; clone_size: NA; j_call: TRBJ2-3; cdr3_aa: CASSQAGQRGDETDTQYF
v_call: TRBV10-3; clone_size: many; j_call: TRBJ2-5; cdr3_aa: CATEPGLAGEGETQYF
v_call: TRBV10-2; clone_size: many; j_call: TRBJ2-4; cdr3_aa: CASSESQGAYGAKNIQYF